This is a list of T cell receptor beta chains from one sample in a study of neurological immune-mediated disorders. From the 5' RACE reads, TCRdb called clonotypes with MiXCR, one entry per CDR3 protein. The table records approximately 27,000 distinct CDR3 sequences, approximately 22% of them present only once. Sequenced material: CD4+ T cells from blood. The receptors originated from a man between 50 and 59 years old with HTLV-1-associated myelopathy (HAM/TSP). The CDR3 runs from the conserved cysteine through the conserved F or W. Fields, in order: V gene, J gene, clone size, D gene, CDR3 length, CDR3 protein, CDR3 DNA. The D gene is left open where the match is weak. Expanded clones get a size class; other rows say once, few or many, or leave the size out.

>TRBV6-1|TRBJ1-3|many|NA|15
CASSEVGISGNTIYF
TGTGCCAGCAGTGAAGTGGGGATCTCTGGAAACACCATATATTTT
>TRBV20-1|TRBJ1-3|many|NA|16
CSARDFSRISGNTIYF
TGCAGTGCTAGAGACTTTTCCCGTATCTCTGGAAACACCATATATTTT
>TRBV20-1|TRBJ2-3|many|NA|15
CSARRDGSGTDTQYF
TGCAGTGCTAGACGGGACGGGAGTGGCACAGATACGCAGTATTTT
>TRBV20-1|TRBJ2-1|many|TRBD2|16
CSARNPGGGSYNEQFF
TGCAGTGCTAGGAACCCGGGAGGGGGCTCCTACAATGAGCAGTTCTTC
>TRBV3-1|TRBJ2-2|many|NA|13
CASRPDIYGELFF
TGTGCCAGCAGGCCAGACATTTATGGGGAGCTGTTTTTT
>TRBV15|TRBJ2-3|many|NA|13
CATSYRLPDTQYF
TGTGCCACCAGTTATCGACTGCCAGATACGCAGTATTTT
>TRBV5-1|TRBJ1-3|many|NA|15
CASSLTQNSGNTIYF
TGCGCCAGCAGCTTGACACAGAACTCTGGAAACACCATATATTTT
>TRBV5-1|TRBJ1-6|few|TRBD1|14
CASSFRGIDSPLHF
TGCGCCAGCAGCTTCAGGGGGATTGATTCACCCCTCCACTTT
>TRBV7-2|TRBJ1-5|NA|NA|15
CASSPGVYSNQPQHF
TGTGCCAGCAGCCCGGGGGTATATAGCAATCAGCCCCAGCATTTT
>TRBV7-7|TRBJ2-3|many|NA|13
CASSLGPTRAQYF
TGTGCCAGCAGCCTGGGCCCCACAAGGGCGCAGTATTTT
>TRBV7-2|TRBJ2-1|NA|TRBD2|15
CASSSSGGFYNEQFF
TGTGCCAGCAGCTCTAGCGGGGGGTTCTACAATGAGCAGTTCTTC
>TRBV5-6|TRBJ2-3|NA|NA|14
CASSLDRVTDTQYF
TGTGCCAGCAGCTTGGACAGGGTGACAGATACGCAGTATTTT
>TRBV10-3|TRBJ2-3|many|NA|12
CAISERADTQYF
TGTGCCATCAGTGAAAGGGCAGATACGCAGTATTTT
>TRBV12-3/TRBV12-4|TRBJ2-7|many|NA|15
CASSFVTQRAYEQYF
TGTGCCAGCAGTTTTGTGACCCAAAGAGCCTACGAGCAGTACTTC